Given below is one TCR beta chain in context. Its antigen remains undetermined. CDR1 and CDR2 are read off the germline V gene (reference sequence) as SGHKS and YYEKEE. The V and J ends are trimmed by 2 bases and 1 base, leaving 14 bases between them. The CDR3 holds 16 amino acids from the cysteine to the phenylalanine. Of all the DNA, just the CDR3 is kept, 48 bases in frame from base 1. Library generation was performed with the immunoSEQ multiplex PCR assay. For the multiplex PCR, a mixture combining 60 forward primers for TCR Vbeta segments and 13 reverse primers for TCR Jbeta segments was used. The CDR3 region of rearranged TCR beta genes was amplified from genomic DNA with a multiplex PCR assay. The Illumina HiSeq System was used to sequence the amplified TCR beta libraries as 87-base-pair reads. Per the authors' processing: In a later analysis, roughly 80 million unique TCR beta chains were counted across the 690 or so repertoires, and roughly 9.9 million of these chains were shared by at least two donors. Raw reads were error-corrected and collapsed into unique sequences with a nearest-neighbor algorithm that merged closely related sequences to remove PCR and sequencing errors. V, D and J gene segments were assigned by aligning CDR3 sequences to IMGT reference sequences. For a sequence to be retained, a match of at least six nucleotides to both a V gene segment and a J gene segment was required. Rearrangements were called productive when the CDR3 lacked stop codons and stayed in frame with V and J; all others were non-productive. Following IMGT convention, CDR3 was defined as the stretch from the second conserved V-encoded cysteine up to the conserved J-encoded phenylalanine. Sequences without an unambiguous match to a single V gene segment were excluded from the earlier analysis of about 640 of the donors. An earlier analysis of 587 of the donors called V segments functional above 56.7% productive rearrangements and segregating when the between-donor standard deviation exceeded 5%. A statistical classification framework was built to diagnose cytomegalovirus status from the catalog of TCR beta chain sequences. A later analysis assigned V and J genes by comparing TCR nucleotide sequences with IMGT/GENE-DB human TR gene sequences. The TCRdist pipeline was used in a later analysis to assign CDR3 sequences and most-parsimonious VDJ recombination scenarios. In a later analysis, every TCR beta chain was defined by the combination of its CDR3 amino acid sequence and its V-gene family, and reads without a unique V-gene family were dropped. To address suspected cross-contamination and a sequencing artifact, a later analysis removed approximately 600 highly shared, low-generation-probability nucleotide sequences. In a later analysis, a clonal expansion index for each public chain was calculated from normalized within-repertoire ranks of inferred template counts. A later analysis computed generation probabilities with a VDJ recombination model fitted to out-of-frame rearrangements, and checked the results against IGoR. Hypergeometric tests were used in a later analysis to score TCR-TCR, TCR-HLA and TCR-CMV co-occurrence, with a repertoire-size bias correction applied to the TCR pairs. A later analysis estimated false discovery rates by permuting HLA or CMV assignments 20 times. A later analysis grouped co-occurring TCRs with DBSCAN, adding TCRdist sequence similarity when clustering within HLA-allele-positive subsets. Repertoires with fewer than 30,000 or more than 120,000 public chains, plus five repertoires with anomalous nucleotide sharing, were excluded from co-occurrence clustering. The source is immuneACCESS, and TCRdb retained only in-frame sequences with V and J called. Part of the clones is not carried over; for the studies checked, unresolved V genes explain less than half of this, and the remainder is unexplained. Clone size and the V and J calls come from that table; the DNA yielded D and trimming. The sample's clone listing holds around 130,000 clones. The biggest ten clones account for roughly 1.4% of the sample.

The cohort consisted of some 670 healthy bone marrow donors. Cohort members were all nominally healthy when sampled, although unrecorded immune exposures were likely present. The donor tested CMV seronegative, placing the donor among the 300 to 400 seronegative members of the cohort. A peripheral blood sample was provided by each donor, and peripheral blood mononuclear cells were used for TCR beta sequencing. Genomic DNA extraction from the blood cell samples was performed with the Qiagen DNeasy Blood Extraction Kit. The data stem from a study of cytomegalovirus exposure and HLA in healthy donors (dated by TCRdb to the late 2010s). About the investigation overall: In an earlier analysis of about 560 of the donors, approximately 300 Gb of sequence data and 100 million or so unique TCR beta sequences from about 180 million T cells were reported. An early release covering about 600 HLA-typed donors comprised roughly 300 gigabases of sequencing data and around 86 million unique TCR sequences. Among the roughly 390 genotyped donors, around 81% belonged to the genetic ancestry cluster associated with self-reported Caucasian donors. The study aimed to test whether cataloging public T cell receptors could reveal signatures of past pathogen exposure. The study profiled the T cell repertoires of fewer than 850 subjects by immunosequencing and related them to cytomegalovirus serostatus. Along with the approximately 700-subject first cohort, a separate validation cohort of over a hundred different subjects was used. High-throughput TCR immunosequencing, statistical association of individual TCRs with disease status, and machine learning were combined to predict cytomegalovirus infection status. A later analysis re-analyzed previously published TCR beta repertoires from roughly 630 donors and added high-resolution HLA genotyping to study TCR occurrence patterns. Rather than using new phenotypic data, the later analysis identified candidate immune exposures from TCR beta sequences and from how often those sequences occurred across donors. An earlier analysis of some 600 of the donors applied high-throughput TCR beta sequencing to assess whether each TCR beta V gene segment acted as functional or pseudogenic. Donor age, sex, ethnicity and CMV serostatus were compiled alongside the repertoire data. Genome-wide SNP genotypes for about 65% of the roughly 670 donors were used in a later genetic analysis, which treated that subset as a discovery cohort. All discovery cohort repertoires had been generated using a single sequencing platform. HLA typing included class I and class II loci at four-digit resolution. The number of donors typed differed by locus, with roughly 629-640 for A, B, C, DRB1 and DQB1, 522 for DQA1, some 570 for DPA1, and approximately 470 for DPB1. Four to six DR-DQ haplotypes were handled as single units for association and clustering because linkage in the cohort was strong. Across some 400 genotyped donors of the cohort, an average of roughly 230,000 unique TCR beta nucleotide sequences per donor were sequenced, and roughly a sixth of those sequences were non-productive. What the study reported, not specific to this receptor: V-gene and J-gene trimming of TCR beta chains was associated with a missense DCLRE1C variant in a later genetic analysis, and the association was replicated in an independent cohort. Because counts were too low, 15 to 20 rarely observed V segments, including chromosome 9 orphons, were left out of the earlier analysis of a few hundred of the donors. Presence/absence analyses assumed roughly uniform sequencing depth across donors, an assumption that may not hold. In a later analysis, TCR association rates were found to vary across HLA loci, with the most associated TCRs seen for DRB1 alleles and the fewest for HLA-C alleles. Compared with the roughly 670-donor mean, donors in an Asian-associated ancestry cluster had fewer N-insertions in productive TCRs, according to a later genetic analysis. Correlated functional status among segregating V segments might reflect linkage disequilibrium, but an unknown experimental factor could not be ruled out. According to a later analysis, most CMV-associated TCR beta chains appeared to be HLA-restricted, and the HLA associations seemed to be driven largely by CMV exposure. Because some donors lacked HLA typing at each locus, the association tests relied only on the typed subset. In the study, some 160 TCR beta chains were listed as associated with cytomegalovirus. According to a later analysis, parvovirus B19, influenza, CMV and Epstein-Barr virus appeared linked to several top co-occurrence clusters. Some IMGT-functional V segments, including TRBV6-2 and TRBV6-3, could not be told apart with the 87-base-pair reads, so those segments were excluded. Assigning TCR associations to individual alleles was difficult when HLA alleles, especially DR and DQ, strongly co-occurred. A few of the identified cytomegalovirus-associated TCR beta chains were confirmed in vitro to be specific for cytomegalovirus antigens. The classifier was reported to diagnose cytomegalovirus status with high specificity and sensitivity in both the original and validation cohorts. Compared with equally common non-associated chains, HLA-associated TCR beta chains in a later analysis were more clonally expanded and had lower generation probabilities. An earlier analysis of some 560 of the donors showed that most TCR beta V segments appeared in productive rearrangements either about 90% or about 30% of the time, which broadly matched IMGT annotations. Immune exposure information for the cohort was limited to CMV serostatus. This cohort had only TCR beta chains sequenced, and the lack of alpha or paired-chain data limited which features could be detected. Most TCR sequences were observed very rarely across donors, whereas some public TCRs were present in many individuals. A further reported finding was that TCR beta sequences accurately predicted the HLA-A and HLA-B alleles for most subjects in the first cohort. A cluster of highly shared sequence variants was judged likely to represent a technical artifact of the sequencing pipeline. The authors suggested that the approach could potentially be generalized to other disease states and immunological phenotypes. At a false discovery rate of 0.05, a later analysis linked around 15,000 TCR beta sequences to specific HLA alleles.

The V and J genes are TRBV5-5 and TRBJ2-3, with TRBD1 as a weak D call on 5 bases. This clonotype was sampled from a woman aged 40 to 50 in good health and CMV-seronegative. The sample consisted of PBMCs. The CDR3 region: CASSLNPPRGTDTQYF. The DNA sequence follows: TGTGCCAGCAGCTTAAACCCCCCCAGGGGCACAGATACGCAGTATTTT.